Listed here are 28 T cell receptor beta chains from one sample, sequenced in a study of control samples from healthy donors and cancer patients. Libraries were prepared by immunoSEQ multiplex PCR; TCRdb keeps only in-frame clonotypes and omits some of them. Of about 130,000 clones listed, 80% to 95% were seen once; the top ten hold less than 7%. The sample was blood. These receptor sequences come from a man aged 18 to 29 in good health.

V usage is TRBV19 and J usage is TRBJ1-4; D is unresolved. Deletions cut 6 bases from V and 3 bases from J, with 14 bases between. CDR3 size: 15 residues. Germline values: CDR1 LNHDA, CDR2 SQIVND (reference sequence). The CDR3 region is CASSEDWRANEKLFF. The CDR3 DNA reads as TGTGCCAGTAGCGAGGACTGGAGGGCTAATGAAAAACTGTTTTTT.

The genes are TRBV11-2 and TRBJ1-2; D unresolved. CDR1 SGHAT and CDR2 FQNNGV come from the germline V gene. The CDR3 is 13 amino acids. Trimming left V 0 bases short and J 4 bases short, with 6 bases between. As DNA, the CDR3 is TGTGCCAGCAGCTTAGATCGAGGCTATGGCTACACCTTC. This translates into CASSLDRGYGYTF.

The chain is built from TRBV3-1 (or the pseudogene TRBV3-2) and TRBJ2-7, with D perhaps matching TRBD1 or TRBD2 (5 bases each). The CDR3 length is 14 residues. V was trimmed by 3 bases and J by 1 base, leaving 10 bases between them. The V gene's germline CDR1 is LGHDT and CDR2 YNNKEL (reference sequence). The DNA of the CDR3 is TGTGCCAGCAGCCACGGGACGGGGTCCTACGAGCAGTACTTC. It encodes CASSHGTGSYEQYF.

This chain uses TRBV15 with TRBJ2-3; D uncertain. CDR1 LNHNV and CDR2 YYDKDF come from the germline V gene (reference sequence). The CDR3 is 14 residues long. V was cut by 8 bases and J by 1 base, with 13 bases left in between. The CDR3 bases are TGTGCCACCCGACCCTTTGACGGCACAGATACGCAGTATTTT. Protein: CATRPFDGTDTQYF.

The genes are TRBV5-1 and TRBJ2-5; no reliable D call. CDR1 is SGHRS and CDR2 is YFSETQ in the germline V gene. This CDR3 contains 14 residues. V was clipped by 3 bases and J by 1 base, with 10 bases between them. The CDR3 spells CASSSTGSQETQYF. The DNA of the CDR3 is TGCGCCAGCAGCTCAACCGGGTCCCAAGAGACCCAGTACTTC.

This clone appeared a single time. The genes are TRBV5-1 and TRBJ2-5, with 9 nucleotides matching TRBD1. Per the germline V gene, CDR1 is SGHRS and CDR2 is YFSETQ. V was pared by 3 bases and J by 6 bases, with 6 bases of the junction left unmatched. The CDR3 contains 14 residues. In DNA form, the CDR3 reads TGCGCCAGCAGCTCCACAGGGGGCGCGCAGACCCAGTACTTC. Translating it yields CASSSTGGAQTQYF. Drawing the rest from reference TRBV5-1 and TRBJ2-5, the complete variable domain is KAGVTQTPRYLIKTRGQQVTLSCSPISGHRSVSWYQQTPGQGLQFLFEYFSETQRNKGNFPGRFSGRQFSNSRSEMNVSTLELGDSALYLCASSSTGGAQTQYFGPGTRLLVL.

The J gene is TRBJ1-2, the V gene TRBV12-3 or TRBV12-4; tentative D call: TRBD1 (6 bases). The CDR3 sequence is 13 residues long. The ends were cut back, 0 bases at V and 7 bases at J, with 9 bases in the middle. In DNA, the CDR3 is TGTGCCAGCAGTTTAGCGGGGGGGGCTGGCTACACCTTC. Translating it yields CASSLAGGAGYTF.

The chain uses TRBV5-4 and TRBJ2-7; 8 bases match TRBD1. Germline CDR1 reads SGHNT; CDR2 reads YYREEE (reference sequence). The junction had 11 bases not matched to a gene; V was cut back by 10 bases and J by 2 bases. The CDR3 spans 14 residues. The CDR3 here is CAGRGQARPYEQYF. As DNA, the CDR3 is TGTGCCGGAAGGGGACAGGCGAGACCCTACGAGCAGTACTTC.

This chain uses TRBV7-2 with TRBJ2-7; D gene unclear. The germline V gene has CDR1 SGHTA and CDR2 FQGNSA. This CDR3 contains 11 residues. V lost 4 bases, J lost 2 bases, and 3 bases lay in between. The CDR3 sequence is CASSSAYEQYF. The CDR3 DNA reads TGTGCCAGCAGCTCCGCCTACGAGCAGTACTTC.

The CDR3 DNA follows: TGTGCCAGTAGGGGCAGGGGGCGACAGCCCCAGCATTTT. Protein: CASRGRGRQPQHF. The chain couples TRBV19 to TRBJ1-5, with 8 nucleotides matching TRBD1. The CDR3 spans 13 residues. J lost 7 bases, V lost 6 bases, and 5 bases had no gene match. Germline V gene sequence: CDR1 LNHDA, CDR2 SQIVND (reference sequence).

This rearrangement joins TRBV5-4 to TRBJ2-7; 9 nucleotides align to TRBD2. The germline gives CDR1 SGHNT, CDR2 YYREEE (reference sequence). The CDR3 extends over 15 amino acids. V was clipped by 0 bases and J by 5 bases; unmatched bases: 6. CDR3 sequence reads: CASSLVGGGADEQYF. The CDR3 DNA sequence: TGTGCCAGCAGCTTGGTAGGCGGGGGGGCAGACGAGCAGTACTTC.

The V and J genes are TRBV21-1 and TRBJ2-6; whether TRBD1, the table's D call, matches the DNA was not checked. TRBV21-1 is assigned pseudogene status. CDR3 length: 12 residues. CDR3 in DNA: TGTGCCCGCATCACTGGGGCCAACGTCCTGACTTTC. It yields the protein CARITGANVLTF.

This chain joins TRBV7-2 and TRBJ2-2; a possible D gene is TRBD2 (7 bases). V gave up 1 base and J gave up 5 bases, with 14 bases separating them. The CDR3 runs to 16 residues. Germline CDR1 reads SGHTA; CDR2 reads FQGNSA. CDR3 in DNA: TGTGCCAGCAGCTTAGTCGGGGGGCCGGGTACCGGGGAGCTGTTTTTT. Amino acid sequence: CASSLVGGPGTGELFF. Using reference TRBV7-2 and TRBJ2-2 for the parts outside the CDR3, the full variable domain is GAGVSQSPSNKVTEKGKDVELRCDPISGHTALYWYRQSLGQGLEFLIYFQGNSAPDKSGLPSDRFSAERTGGSVSTLTIQRTQQEDSAVYLCASSLVGGPGTGELFFGEGSRLTVL.

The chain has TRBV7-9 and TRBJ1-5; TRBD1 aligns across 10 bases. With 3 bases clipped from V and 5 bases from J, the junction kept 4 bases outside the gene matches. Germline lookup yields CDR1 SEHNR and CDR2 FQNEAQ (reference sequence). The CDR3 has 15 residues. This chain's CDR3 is CASSLGTGVDQPQHF. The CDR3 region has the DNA TGTGCCAGCAGCTTGGGGACAGGGGTCGATCAGCCCCAGCATTTT. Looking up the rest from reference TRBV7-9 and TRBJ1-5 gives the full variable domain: DTGVSQNPRHKITKRGQNVTFRCDPISEHNRLYWYRQTLGQGPEFLTYFQNEAQLEKSRLLSDRFSAERPKGSFSTLEIQRTEQGDSAMYLCASSLGTGVDQPQHFGDGTRLSIL.

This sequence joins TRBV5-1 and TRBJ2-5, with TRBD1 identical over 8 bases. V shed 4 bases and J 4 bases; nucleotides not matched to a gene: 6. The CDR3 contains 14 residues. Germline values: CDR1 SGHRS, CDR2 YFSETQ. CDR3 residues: CASSRSRGRETQYF. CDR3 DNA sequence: TGCGCCAGCAGCCGTTCCAGGGGGCGAGAGACCCAGTACTTC.

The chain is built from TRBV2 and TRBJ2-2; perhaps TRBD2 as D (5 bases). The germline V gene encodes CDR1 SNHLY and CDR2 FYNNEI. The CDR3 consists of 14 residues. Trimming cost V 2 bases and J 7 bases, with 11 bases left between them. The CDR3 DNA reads TGTGCCAGCAGTGAACGAGGGTTTAGCGGGGAGCTGTTTTTT. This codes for CASSERGFSGELFF.

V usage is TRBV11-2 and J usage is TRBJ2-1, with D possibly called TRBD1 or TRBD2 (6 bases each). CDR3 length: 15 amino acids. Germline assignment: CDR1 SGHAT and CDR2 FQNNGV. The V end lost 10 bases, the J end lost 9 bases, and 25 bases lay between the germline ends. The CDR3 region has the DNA TGTGCCAACGCCCCACTCTTCAAAGGGGGGCGTGAGCAGTTCTTC. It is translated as CANAPLFKGGREQFF.

The CDR3 spells CARQDRANEKLFF. The CDR3 region has the DNA TGTGCCAGACAGGACAGGGCTAATGAAAAACTGTTTTTT. V is TRBV6-5 and J is TRBJ1-4; TRBD1 matches 8 bases. CDR1 MNHEY and CDR2 SVGAGI come from the germline V gene. The CDR3 has 13 residues. The V segment lost 9 bases and the J segment 3 bases; nucleotides outside the gene matches: 3.

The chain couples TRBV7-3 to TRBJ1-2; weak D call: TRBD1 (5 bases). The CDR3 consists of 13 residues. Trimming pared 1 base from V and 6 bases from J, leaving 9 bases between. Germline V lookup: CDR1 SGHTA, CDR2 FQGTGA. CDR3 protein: CASSLSAGNGYTF. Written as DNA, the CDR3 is TGTGCCAGCAGCTTAAGCGCAGGGAATGGCTACACCTTC.

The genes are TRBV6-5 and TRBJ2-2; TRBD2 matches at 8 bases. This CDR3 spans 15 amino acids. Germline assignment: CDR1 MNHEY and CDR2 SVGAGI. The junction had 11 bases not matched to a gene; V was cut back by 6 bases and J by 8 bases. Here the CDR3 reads CASRFSGLGTGELFF. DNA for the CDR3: TGTGCCAGCAGATTTTCGGGACTAGGGACTGGGGAGCTGTTTTTT.

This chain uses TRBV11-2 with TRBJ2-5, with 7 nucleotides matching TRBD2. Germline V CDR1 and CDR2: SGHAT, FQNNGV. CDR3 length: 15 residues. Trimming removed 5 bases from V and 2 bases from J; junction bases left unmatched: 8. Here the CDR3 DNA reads TGTGCCAGCAGCCCCCTGCGGGGGAGACAAGAGACCCAGTACTTC. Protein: CASSPLRGRQETQYF.

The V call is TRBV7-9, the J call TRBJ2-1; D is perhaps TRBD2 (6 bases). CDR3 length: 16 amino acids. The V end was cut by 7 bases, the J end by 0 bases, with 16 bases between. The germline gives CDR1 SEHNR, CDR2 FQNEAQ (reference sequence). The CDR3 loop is CASKTGGAYSYNEQFF. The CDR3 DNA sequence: TGTGCCAGCAAAACCGGAGGGGCGTACTCCTACAATGAGCAGTTCTTC.

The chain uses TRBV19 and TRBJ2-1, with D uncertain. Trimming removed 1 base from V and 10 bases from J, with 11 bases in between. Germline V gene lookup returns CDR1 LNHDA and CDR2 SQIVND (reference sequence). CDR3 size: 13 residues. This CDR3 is CASSIGDVGEQFF. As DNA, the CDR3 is TGTGCCAGTAGTATAGGGGATGTGGGCGAGCAGTTCTTC.

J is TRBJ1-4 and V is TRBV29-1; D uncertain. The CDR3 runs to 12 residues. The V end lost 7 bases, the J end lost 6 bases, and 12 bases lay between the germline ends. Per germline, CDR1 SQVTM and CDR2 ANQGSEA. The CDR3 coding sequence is TGCAGCGCCTCCGGCGGGGATGAAAAACTGTTTTTT. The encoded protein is CSASGGDEKLFF.

CDR3 residues: CASSVTGTAPYNSPLHF. The CDR3 coding sequence is TGTGCCAGCAGTGTAACCGGGACAGCCCCCTATAATTCACCCCTCCACTTT. This sequence joins TRBV9 and TRBJ1-6, with 7 bases matching TRBD1. This CDR3 is 17 amino acids long. From germline, CDR1 is SGDLS and CDR2 YYNGEE. The trim removed 5 bases at V and 2 bases at J, leaving 10 bases unmatched.

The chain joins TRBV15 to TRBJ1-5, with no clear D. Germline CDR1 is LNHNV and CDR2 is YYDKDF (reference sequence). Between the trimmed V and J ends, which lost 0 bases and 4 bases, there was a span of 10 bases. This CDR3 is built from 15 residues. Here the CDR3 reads CATSRDRTPNQPQHF. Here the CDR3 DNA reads TGTGCCACCAGCAGAGATCGCACACCGAATCAGCCCCAGCATTTT. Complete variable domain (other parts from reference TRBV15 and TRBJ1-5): DAMVIQNPRYQVTQFGKPVTLSCSQTLNHNVMYWYQQKSSQAPKLLFHYYDKDFNNEADTPDNFQSRRPNTSFCFLDIRSPGLGDTAMYLCATSRDRTPNQPQHFGDGTRLSIL.

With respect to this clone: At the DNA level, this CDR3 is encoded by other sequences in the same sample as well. CDR3 in amino acids: CASSSSGGYNEQFF. In DNA, the CDR3 is TGTGCCAGCAGCTCCAGCGGGGGTTACAATGAGCAGTTCTTC. This chain links TRBV7-9 with TRBJ2-1, with TRBD2 matching over 8 bases. The CDR3 consists of 14 residues. Trimming at V came to 4 bases and at J to 4 bases, leaving 3 bases not matched to a gene. Germline loops: CDR1 SEHNR, CDR2 FQNEAQ (reference sequence). The full variable domain, rest sourced from reference TRBV7-9 and TRBJ2-1, is DTGVSQNPRHKITKRGQNVTFRCDPISEHNRLYWYRQTLGQGPEFLTYFQNEAQLEKSRLLSDRFSAERPKGSFSTLEIQRTEQGDSAMYLCASSSSGGYNEQFFGPGTRLTVL.

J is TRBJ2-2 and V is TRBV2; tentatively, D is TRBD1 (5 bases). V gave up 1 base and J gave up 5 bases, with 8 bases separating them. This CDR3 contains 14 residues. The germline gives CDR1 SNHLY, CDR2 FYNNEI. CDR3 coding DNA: TGTGCCAGCAGTGAAGAGGGGCGGACCGGGGAGCTGTTTTTT. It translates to CASSEEGRTGELFF.